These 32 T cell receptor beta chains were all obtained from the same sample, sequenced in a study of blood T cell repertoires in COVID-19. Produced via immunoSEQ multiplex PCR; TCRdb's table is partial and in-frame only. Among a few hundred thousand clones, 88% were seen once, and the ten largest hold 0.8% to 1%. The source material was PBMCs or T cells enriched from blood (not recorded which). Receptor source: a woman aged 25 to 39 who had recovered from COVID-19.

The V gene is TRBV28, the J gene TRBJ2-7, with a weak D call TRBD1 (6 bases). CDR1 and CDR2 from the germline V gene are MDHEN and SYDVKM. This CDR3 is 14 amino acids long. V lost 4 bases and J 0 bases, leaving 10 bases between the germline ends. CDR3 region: CASSYRDPSYEQYF. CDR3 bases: TGTGCCAGCAGTTACAGGGACCCCTCCTACGAGCAGTACTTC.

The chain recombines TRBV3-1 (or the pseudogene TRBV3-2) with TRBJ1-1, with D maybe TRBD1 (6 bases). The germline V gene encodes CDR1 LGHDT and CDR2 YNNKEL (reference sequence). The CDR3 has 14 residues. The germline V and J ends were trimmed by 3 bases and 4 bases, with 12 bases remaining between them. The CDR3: CASSQGGASTEAFF. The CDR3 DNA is TGTGCCAGCAGCCAGGGGGGGGCGAGCACTGAAGCTTTCTTT.

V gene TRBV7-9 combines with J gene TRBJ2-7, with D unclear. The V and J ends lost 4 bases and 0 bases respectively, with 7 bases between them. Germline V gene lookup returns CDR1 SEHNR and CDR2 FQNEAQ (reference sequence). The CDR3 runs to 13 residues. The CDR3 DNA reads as TGTGCCAGCAGCTCGTATAGCTCCTACGAGCAGTACTTC. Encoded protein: CASSSYSSYEQYF.

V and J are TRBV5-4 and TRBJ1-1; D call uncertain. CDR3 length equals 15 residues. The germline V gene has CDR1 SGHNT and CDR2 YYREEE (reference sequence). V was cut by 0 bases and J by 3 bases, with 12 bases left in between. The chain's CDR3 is CASSLEIRGYTEAFF. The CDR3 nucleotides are TGTGCCAGCAGCTTGGAAATCCGAGGGTACACTGAAGCTTTCTTT.

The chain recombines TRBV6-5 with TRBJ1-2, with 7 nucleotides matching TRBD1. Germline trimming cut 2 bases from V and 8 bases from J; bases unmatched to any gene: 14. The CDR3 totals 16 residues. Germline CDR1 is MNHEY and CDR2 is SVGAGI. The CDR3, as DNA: TGTGCCAGCAGTTACCCCGGACAGGAGTCAAAGGTGGGCTACACCTTC. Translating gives CASSYPGQESKVGYTF.

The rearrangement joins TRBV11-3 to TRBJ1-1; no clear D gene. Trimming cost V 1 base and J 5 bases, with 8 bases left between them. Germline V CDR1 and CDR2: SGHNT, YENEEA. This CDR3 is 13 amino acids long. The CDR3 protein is CASSLAGGTEAFF. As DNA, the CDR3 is TGTGCCAGCAGCTTAGCAGGTGGGACTGAAGCTTTCTTT. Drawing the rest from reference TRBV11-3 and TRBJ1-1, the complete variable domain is EAGVVQSPRYKIIEKKQPVAFWCNPISGHNTLYWYLQNLGQGPELLIRYENEEAVDDSQLPKDRFSAERLKGVDSTLKIQPAELGDSAVYLCASSLAGGTEAFFGQGTRLTVV.

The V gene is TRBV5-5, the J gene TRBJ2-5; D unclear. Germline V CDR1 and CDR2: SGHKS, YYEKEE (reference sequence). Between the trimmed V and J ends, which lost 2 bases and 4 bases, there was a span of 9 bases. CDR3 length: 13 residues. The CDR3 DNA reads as TGTGCCAGCAGCTTAGTCAGTCCAGAGACCCAGTACTTC. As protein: CASSLVSPETQYF.

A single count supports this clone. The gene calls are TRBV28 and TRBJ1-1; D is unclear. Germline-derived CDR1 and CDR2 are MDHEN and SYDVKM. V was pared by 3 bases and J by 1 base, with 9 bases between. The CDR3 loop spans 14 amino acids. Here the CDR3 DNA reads TGTGCCAGCAGTTTGTTTGCGGGGAACACTGAAGCTTTCTTT. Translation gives CASSLFAGNTEAFF.

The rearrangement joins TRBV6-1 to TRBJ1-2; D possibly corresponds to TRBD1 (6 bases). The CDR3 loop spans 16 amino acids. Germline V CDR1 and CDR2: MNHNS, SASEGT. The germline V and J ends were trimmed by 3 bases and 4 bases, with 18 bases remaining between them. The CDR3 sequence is CASSEWDMTPSYGYTF. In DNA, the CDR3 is TGTGCCAGCAGTGAGTGGGACATGACCCCCTCCTATGGCTACACCTTC.

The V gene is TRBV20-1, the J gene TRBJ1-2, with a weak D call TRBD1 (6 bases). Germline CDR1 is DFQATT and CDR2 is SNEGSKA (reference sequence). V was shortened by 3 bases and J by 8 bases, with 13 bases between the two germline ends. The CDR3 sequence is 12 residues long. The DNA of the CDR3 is TGCAGTGCTAGTCTACAGGGTGAAGGCTACACCTTC. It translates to CSASLQGEGYTF.

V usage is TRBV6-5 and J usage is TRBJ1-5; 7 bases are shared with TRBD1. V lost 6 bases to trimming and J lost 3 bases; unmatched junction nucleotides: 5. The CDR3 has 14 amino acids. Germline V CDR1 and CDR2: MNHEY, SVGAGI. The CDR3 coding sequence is TGTGCCAGCAGCCCGGGACAGTTCAATCAGCCCCAGCATTTT. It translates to CASSPGQFNQPQHF.

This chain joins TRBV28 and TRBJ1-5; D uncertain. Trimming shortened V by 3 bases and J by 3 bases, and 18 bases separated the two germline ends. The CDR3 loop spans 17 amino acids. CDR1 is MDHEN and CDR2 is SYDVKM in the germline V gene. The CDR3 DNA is TGTGCCAGCAGTTTTGCGGGAGTTTTTCGAGCCAATCAGCCCCAGCATTTT. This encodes CASSFAGVFRANQPQHF.

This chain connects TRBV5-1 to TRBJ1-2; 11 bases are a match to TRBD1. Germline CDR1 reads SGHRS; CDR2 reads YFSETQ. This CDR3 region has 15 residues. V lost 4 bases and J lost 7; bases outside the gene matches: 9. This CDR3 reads CASSLTGQGASGYTF. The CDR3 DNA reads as TGCGCCAGCAGCCTGACCGGACAGGGGGCAAGTGGCTACACCTTC.

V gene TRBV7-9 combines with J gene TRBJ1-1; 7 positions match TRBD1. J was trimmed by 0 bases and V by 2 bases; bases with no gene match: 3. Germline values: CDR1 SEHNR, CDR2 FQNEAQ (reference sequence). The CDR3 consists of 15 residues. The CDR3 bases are TGTGCCAGCAGCTTATTAGGGGGCTTGAACACTGAAGCTTTCTTT. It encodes CASSLLGGLNTEAFF. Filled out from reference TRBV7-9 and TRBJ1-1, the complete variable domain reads DTGVSQNPRHKITKRGQNVTFRCDPISEHNRLYWYRQTLGQGPEFLTYFQNEAQLEKSRLLSDRFSAERPKGSFSTLEIQRTEQGDSAMYLCASSLLGGLNTEAFFGQGTRLTVV.

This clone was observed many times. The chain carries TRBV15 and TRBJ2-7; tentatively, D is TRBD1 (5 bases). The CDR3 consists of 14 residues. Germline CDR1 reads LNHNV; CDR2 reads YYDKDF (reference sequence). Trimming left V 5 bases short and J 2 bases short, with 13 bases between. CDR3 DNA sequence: TGTGCCACCAGCCCTCGGACAAGGGCCTACGAGCAGTACTTC. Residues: CATSPRTRAYEQYF.

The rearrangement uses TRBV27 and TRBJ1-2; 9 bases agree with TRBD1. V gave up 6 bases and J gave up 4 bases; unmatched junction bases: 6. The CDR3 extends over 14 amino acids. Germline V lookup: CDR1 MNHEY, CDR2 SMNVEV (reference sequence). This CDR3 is CASSWTGVSYGYTF. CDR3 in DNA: TGTGCCAGCAGCTGGACAGGGGTCAGCTATGGCTACACCTTC.

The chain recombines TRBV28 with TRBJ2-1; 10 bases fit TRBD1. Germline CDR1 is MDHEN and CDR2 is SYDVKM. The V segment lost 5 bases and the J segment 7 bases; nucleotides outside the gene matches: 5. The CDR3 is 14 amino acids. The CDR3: CASSLRTGGNEQFF. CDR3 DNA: TGTGCCAGCAGTCTTCGGACAGGGGGGAATGAGCAGTTCTTC.

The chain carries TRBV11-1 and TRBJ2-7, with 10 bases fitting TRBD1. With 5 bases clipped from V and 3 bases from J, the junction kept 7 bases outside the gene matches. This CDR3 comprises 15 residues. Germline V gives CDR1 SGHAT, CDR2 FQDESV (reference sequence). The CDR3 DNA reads TGTGCCAGCAGCGTAACTCGGGACAGGGGCTACGAGCAGTACTTC. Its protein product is CASSVTRDRGYEQYF.

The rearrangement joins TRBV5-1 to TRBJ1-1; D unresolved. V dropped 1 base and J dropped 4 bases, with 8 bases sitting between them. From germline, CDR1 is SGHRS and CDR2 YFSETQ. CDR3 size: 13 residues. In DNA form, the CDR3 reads TGCGCCAGCAGCTTGTCTCCGAGCACTGAAGCTTTCTTT. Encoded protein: CASSLSPSTEAFF.

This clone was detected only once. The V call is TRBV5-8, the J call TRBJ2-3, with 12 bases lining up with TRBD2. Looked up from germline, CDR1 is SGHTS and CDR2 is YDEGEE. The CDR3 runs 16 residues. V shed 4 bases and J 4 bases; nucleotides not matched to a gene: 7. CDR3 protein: CASSRWASGRADTQYF. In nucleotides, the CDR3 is TGTGCCAGCAGCCGCTGGGCTAGCGGGAGGGCAGATACGCAGTATTTT.

Written as DNA, the CDR3 is TGTGCCAGTAGTCCCGGGACTAGCGGGTACTACGAGCAGTACTTC. Translated: CASSPGTSGYYEQYF. The rearrangement joins TRBV19 to TRBJ2-7; 12 bases agree with TRBD2. Germline loops: CDR1 LNHDA, CDR2 SQIVND (reference sequence). This CDR3 region has 15 residues. V lost 5 bases and J lost 3; bases outside the gene matches: 5.

The CDR3 DNA is TGTGCCAGCAGTTTATTTGAGTATAGCGGGAGCCCAGATACGCAGTATTTT. This sequence encodes CASSLFEYSGSPDTQYF. The chain has TRBV27 and TRBJ2-3; 9 nucleotides align to TRBD2. CDR3 length equals 17 residues. J gave up 4 bases and V 1 base, and 9 bases lay outside the gene matches. Germline CDR1 reads MNHEY; CDR2 reads SMNVEV (reference sequence).

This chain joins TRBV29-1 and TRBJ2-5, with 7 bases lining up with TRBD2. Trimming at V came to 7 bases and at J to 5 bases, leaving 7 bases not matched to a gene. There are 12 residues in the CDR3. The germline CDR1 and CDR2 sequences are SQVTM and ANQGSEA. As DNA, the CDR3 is TGCAGCGCCAGACTAGCCAGCGAGACCCAGTACTTC. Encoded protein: CSARLASETQYF.

The CDR3 bases are TGTGCCAGCCGAATAATAGGGGCTAACTATGGCTACACCTTC. Translated, it gives CASRIIGANYGYTF. The chain uses TRBV2 and TRBJ1-2, with TRBD1 as a possible D gene (5 bases). The V gene lost 8 bases and the J gene lost 0 bases, with 13 bases spanning the gap. Germline lookup yields CDR1 SNHLY and CDR2 FYNNEI. The CDR3 sequence is 14 residues long. The whole variable domain, filled in from reference TRBV2 and TRBJ1-2, reads EPEVTQTPSHQVTQMGQEVILRCVPISNHLYFYWYRQILGQKVEFLVSFYNNEISEKSEIFDDQFSVERPDGSNFTLKIRSTKLEDSAMYFCASRIIGANYGYTFGSGTRLTVV.

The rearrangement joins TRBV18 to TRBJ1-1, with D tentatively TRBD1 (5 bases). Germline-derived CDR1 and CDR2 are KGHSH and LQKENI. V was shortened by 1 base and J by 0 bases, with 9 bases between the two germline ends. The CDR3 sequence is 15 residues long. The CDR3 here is CASSPRGRLNTEAFF. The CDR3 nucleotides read TGTGCCAGCTCACCACGGGGCAGGCTGAACACTGAAGCTTTCTTT. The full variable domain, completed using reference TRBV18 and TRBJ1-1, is NAGVMQNPRHLVRRRGQEARLRCSPMKGHSHVYWYRQLPEEGLKFMVYLQKENIIDESGMPKERFSAEFPKEGPSILRIQQVVRGDSAAYFCASSPRGRLNTEAFFGQGTRLTVV.

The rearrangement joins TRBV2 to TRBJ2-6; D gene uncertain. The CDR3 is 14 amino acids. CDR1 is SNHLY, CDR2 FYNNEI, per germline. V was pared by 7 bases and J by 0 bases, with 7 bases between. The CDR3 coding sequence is TGTGCCAGCACTCTCCCCTCTGGGGCCAACGTCCTGACTTTC. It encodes CASTLPSGANVLTF. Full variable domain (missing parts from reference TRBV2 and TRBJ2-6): EPEVTQTPSHQVTQMGQEVILRCVPISNHLYFYWYRQILGQKVEFLVSFYNNEISEKSEIFDDQFSVERPDGSNFTLKIRSTKLEDSAMYFCASTLPSGANVLTFGAGSRLTVL.

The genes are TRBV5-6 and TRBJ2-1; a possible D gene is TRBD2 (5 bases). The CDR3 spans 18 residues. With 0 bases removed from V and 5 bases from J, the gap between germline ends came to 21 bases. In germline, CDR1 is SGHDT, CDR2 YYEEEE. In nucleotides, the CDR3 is TGTGCCAGCAGCTTGGCAAATGTATTGCTAGCCCCTAACAATGAGCAGTTCTTC. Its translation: CASSLANVLLAPNNEQFF.

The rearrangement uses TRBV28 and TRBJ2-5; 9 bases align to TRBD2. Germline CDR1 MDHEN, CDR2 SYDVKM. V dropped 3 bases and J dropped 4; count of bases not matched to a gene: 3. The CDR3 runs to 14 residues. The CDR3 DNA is TGTGCCAGCAGTTTGGGACTAGCTGTAGAGACCCAGTACTTC. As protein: CASSLGLAVETQYF.

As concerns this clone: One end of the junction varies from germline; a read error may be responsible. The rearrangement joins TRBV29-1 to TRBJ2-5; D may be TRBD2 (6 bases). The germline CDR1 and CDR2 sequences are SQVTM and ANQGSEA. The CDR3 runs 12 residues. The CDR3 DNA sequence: TGCAGCGTTGAAGCAGGGCGGGACCGGGCGGACTTC. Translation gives CSVEAGRDRADF.

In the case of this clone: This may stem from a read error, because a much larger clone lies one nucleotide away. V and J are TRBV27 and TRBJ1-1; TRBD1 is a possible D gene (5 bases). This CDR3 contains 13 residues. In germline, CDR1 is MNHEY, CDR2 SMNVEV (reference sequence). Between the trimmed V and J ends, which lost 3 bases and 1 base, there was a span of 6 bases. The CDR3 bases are TGTGCCAGCAGTTTTCAGGGGAACACTGAAGCTTTCTTT. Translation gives CASSFQGNTEAFF.

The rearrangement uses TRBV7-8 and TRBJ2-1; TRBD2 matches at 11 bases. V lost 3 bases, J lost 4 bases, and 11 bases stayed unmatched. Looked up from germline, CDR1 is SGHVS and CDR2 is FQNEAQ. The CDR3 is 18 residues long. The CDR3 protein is CASSFLAGGPSYYNEQFF. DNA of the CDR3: TGTGCCAGCAGCTTCCTAGCGGGAGGCCCGTCCTATTACAATGAGCAGTTCTTC.

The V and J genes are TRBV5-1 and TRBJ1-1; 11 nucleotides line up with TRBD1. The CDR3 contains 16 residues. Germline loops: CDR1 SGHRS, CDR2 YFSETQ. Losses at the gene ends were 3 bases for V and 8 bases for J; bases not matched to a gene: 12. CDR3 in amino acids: CASSSRTGGVTDEAFF. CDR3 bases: TGCGCCAGCAGCTCGAGGACAGGGGGCGTTACGGACGAAGCTTTCTTT.